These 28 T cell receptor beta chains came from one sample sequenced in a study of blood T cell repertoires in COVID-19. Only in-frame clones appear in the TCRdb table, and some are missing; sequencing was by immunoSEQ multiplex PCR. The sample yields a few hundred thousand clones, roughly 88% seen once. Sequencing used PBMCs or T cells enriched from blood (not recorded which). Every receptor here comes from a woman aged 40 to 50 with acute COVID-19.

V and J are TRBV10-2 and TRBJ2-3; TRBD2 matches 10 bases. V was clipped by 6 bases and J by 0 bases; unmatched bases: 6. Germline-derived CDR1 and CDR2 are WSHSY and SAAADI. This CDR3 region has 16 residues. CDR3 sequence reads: CASRVSGGPSTDTQYF. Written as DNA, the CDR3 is TGCGCCAGCAGAGTTAGCGGGGGGCCTAGCACAGATACGCAGTATTTT.

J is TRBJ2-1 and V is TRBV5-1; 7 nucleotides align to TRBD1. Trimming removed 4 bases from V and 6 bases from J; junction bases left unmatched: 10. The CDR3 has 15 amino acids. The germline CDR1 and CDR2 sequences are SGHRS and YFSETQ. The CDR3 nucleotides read TGCGCCAGCAGCCCACGACCGACAGGGCTCAATGAGCAGTTCTTC. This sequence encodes CASSPRPTGLNEQFF.

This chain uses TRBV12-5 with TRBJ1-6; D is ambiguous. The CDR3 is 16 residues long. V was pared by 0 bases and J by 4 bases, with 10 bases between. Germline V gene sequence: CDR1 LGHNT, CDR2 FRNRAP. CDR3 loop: CASGLVTGRYNSPLHF. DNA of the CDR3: TGTGCTAGTGGTTTGGTAACTGGGCGTTATAATTCACCCCTCCACTTT.

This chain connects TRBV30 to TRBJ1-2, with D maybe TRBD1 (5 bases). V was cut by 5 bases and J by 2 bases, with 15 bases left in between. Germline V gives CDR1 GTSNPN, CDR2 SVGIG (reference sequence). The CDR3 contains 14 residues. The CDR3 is CAWWGGVRNYGYTF. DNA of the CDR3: TGTGCCTGGTGGGGGGGAGTACGGAACTATGGCTACACCTTC.

The CDR3 reads CASSVIDRSEAFF. The CDR3 nucleotides read TGTGCCAGCAGCGTAATCGACAGGAGTGAAGCTTTCTTT. The J gene is TRBJ1-1, the V gene TRBV9; possibly TRBD1 for D (6 bases). Trimming removed 1 base from V and 7 bases from J, with 11 bases in between. Germline V lookup: CDR1 SGDLS, CDR2 YYNGEE. The CDR3 sequence is 13 residues long.

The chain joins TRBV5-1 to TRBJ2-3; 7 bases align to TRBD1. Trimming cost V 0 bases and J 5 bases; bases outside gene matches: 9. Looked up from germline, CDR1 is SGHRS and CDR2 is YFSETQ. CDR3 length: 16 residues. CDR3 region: CASSLETGILGDTQYF. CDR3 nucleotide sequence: TGCGCCAGCAGCTTGGAGACAGGGATTTTGGGAGATACGCAGTATTTT.

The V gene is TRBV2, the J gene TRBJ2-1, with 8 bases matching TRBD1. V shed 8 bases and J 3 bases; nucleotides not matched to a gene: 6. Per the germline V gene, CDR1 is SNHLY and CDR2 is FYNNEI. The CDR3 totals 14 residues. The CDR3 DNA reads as TGTGCCAGCGGACGGACAGGGAACTACAATGAGCAGTTCTTC. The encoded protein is CASGRTGNYNEQFF.

CDR3 DNA sequence: TGCAGCGTTCCCGGGACAGGGAGCACAGATACGCAGTATTTT. Its translation is CSVPGTGSTDTQYF. The chain is built from TRBV29-1 and TRBJ2-3; 9 bases fit TRBD1. Germline loops: CDR1 SQVTM, CDR2 ANQGSEA. The CDR3 is made up of 14 amino acids. V gave up 5 bases and J gave up 0 bases; unmatched junction bases: 3.

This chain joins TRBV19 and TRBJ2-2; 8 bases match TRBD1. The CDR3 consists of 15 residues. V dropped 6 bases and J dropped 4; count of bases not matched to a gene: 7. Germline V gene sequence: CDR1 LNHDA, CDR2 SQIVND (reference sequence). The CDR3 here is CASRPGQELTGELFF. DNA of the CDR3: TGTGCCAGTAGGCCGGGACAGGAGCTCACCGGGGAGCTGTTTTTT.

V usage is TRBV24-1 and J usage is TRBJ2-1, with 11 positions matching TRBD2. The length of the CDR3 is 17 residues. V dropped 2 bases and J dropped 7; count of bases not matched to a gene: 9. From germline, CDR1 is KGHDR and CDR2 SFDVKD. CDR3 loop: CATSDSVAGGLRNEQFF. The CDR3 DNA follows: TGTGCCACCAGTGATTCTGTAGCGGGGGGGCTGAGGAATGAGCAGTTCTTC.

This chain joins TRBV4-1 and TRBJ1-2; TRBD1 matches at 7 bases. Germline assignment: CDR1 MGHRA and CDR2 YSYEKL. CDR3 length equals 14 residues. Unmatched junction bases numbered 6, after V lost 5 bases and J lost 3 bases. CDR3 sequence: CASSAMTGHYGYTF. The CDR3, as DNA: TGCGCCAGCAGCGCAATGACAGGGCACTATGGCTACACCTTC.

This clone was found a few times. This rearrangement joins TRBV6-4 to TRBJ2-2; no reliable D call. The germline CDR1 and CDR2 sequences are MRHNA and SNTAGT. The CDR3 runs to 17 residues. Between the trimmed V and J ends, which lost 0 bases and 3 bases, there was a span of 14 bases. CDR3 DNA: TGTGCCAGCAGTGACTCAATTCGTACAGTCGACACCGGGGAGCTGTTTTTT. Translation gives CASSDSIRTVDTGELFF.

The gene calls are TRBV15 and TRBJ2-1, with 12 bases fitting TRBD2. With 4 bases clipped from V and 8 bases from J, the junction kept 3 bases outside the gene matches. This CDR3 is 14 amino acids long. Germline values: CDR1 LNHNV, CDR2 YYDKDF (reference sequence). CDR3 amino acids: CATSTSGGADEQFF. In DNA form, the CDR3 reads TGTGCCACCAGCACTAGCGGGGGGGCAGATGAGCAGTTCTTC.

The CDR3, as DNA: TGCGCCAGCAGCTTACAGGACATGATCAATGAGCAGTTCTTC. This encodes CASSLQDMINEQFF. The chain combines TRBV5-1 with TRBJ2-1; tentative D call: TRBD1 (5 bases). V was pared by 2 bases and J by 6 bases, with 12 bases between. Per germline, CDR1 SGHRS and CDR2 YFSETQ. This CDR3 comprises 14 residues.

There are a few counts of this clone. The CDR3 is CASTVDRDSYGYTF. CDR3 bases: TGTGCCAGCACCGTAGACCGGGACAGCTATGGCTACACCTTC. The chain has TRBV27 and TRBJ1-2; TRBD1 agrees at 7 bases. This CDR3 is built from 14 residues. Per the germline V gene, CDR1 is MNHEY and CDR2 is SMNVEV (reference sequence). V lost 7 bases and J lost 4; bases outside the gene matches: 9.

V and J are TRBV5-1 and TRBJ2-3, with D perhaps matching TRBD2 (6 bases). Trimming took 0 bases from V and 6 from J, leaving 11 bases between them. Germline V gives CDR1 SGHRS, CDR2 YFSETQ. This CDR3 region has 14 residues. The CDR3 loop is CASSLGSGDDTQYF. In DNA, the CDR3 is TGCGCCAGCAGCTTGGGATCGGGGGACGATACGCAGTATTTT.

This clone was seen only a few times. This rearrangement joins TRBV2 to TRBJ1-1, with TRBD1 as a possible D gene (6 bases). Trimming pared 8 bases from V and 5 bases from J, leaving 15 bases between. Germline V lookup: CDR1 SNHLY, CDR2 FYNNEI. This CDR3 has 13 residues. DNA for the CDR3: TGTGCCAGCGGCGGGGGCCTAGGGACTGAAGCTTTCTTT. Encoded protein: CASGGGLGTEAFF. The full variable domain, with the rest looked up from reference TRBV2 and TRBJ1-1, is EPEVTQTPSHQVTQMGQEVILRCVPISNHLYFYWYRQILGQKVEFLVSFYNNEISEKSEIFDDQFSVERPDGSNFTLKIRSTKLEDSAMYFCASGGGLGTEAFFGQGTRLTVV.

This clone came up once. The CDR3 reads CATSDVGRQGITDTQYF. Here the CDR3 DNA reads TGTGCCACCAGTGATGTAGGGCGCCAGGGCATCACAGATACGCAGTATTTT. The V call is TRBV24-1, the J call TRBJ2-3; TRBD1 is a possible D gene (5 bases). CDR3 length: 17 residues. V gave up 3 bases and J gave up 2 bases, with 17 bases separating them. Germline CDR1 and CDR2: KGHDR and SFDVKD.

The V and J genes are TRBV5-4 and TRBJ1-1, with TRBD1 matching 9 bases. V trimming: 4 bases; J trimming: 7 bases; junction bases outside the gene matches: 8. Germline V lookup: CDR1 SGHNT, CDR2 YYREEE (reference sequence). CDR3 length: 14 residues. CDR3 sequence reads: CASSRGQGRIEAFF. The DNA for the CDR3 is TGTGCCAGCAGCCGGGGACAGGGCCGTATTGAAGCTTTCTTT.

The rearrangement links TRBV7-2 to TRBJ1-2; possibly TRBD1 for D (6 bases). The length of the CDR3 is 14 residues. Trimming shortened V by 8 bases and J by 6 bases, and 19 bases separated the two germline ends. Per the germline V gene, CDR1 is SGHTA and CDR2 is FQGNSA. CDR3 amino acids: CASATGWAKDGYTF. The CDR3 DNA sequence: TGTGCCAGCGCTACAGGGTGGGCTAAGGATGGCTACACCTTC. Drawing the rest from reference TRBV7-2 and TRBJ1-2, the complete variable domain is GAGVSQSPSNKVTEKGKDVELRCDPISGHTALYWYRQSLGQGLEFLIYFQGNSAPDKSGLPSDRFSAERTGGSVSTLTIQRTQQEDSAVYLCASATGWAKDGYTFGSGTRLTVV.

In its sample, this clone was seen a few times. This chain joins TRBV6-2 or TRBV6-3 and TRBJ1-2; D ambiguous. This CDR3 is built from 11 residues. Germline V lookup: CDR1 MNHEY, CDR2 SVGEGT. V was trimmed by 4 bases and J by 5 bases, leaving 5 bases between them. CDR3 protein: CASSSVYGYTF. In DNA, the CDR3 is TGTGCCAGCAGTTCAGTGTATGGCTACACCTTC.

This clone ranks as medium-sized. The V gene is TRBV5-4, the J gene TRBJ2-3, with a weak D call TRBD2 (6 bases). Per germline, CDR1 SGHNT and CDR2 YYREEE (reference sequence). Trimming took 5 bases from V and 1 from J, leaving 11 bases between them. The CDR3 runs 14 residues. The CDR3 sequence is CASRIWGGTDTQYF. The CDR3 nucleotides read TGTGCCAGCAGGATTTGGGGGGGCACAGATACGCAGTATTTT. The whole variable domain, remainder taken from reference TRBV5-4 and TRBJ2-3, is ETGVTQSPTHLIKTRGQQVTLRCSSQSGHNTVSWYQQALGQGPQFIFQYYREEENGRGNFPPRFSGLQFPNYSSELNVNALELDDSALYLCASRIWGGTDTQYFGPGTRLTVL.

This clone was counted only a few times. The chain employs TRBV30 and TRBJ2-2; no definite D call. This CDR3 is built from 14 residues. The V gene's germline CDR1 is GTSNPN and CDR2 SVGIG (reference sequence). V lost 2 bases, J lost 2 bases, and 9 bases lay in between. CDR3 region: CAWSTGKNTGELFF. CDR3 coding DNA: TGTGCCTGGAGTACGGGTAAAAACACCGGGGAGCTGTTTTTT.

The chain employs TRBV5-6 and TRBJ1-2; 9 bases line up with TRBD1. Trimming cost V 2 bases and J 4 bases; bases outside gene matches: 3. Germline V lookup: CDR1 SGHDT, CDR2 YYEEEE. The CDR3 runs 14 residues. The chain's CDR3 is CASSFRDRVYGYTF. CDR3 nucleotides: TGTGCCAGCAGCTTCCGGGACAGGGTCTATGGCTACACCTTC.

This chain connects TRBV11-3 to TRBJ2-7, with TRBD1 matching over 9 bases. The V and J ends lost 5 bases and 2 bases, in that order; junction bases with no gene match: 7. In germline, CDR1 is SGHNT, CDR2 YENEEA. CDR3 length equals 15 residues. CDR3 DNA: TGTGCCAGCAGCCCTCGGACAGGGGAGGCCTACGAGCAGTACGTC. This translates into CASSPRTGEAYEQYV.

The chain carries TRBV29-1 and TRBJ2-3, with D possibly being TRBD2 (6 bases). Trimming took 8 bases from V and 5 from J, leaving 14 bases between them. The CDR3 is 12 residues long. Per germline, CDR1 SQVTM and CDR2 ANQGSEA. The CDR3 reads CSCTSGVDTQYF. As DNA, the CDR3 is TGCAGCTGTACGTCGGGGGTAGATACGCAGTATTTT.

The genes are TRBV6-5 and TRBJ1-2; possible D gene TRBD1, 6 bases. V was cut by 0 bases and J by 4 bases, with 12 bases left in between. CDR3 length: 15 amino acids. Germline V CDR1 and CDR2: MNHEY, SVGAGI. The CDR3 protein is CASSYSRGMGYGYTF. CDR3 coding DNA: TGTGCCAGCAGTTACTCGAGGGGGATGGGCTATGGCTACACCTTC.

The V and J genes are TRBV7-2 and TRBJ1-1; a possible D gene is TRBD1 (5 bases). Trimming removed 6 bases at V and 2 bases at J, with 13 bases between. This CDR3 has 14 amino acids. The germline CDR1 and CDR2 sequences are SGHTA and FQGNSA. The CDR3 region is CASSSGVLNTEAFF. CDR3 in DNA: TGTGCCAGCAGTTCGGGGGTTTTAAACACTGAAGCTTTCTTT.